This T cell receptor (beta chain) was profiled in a study of T cell changes during pregnancy in multiple sclerosis. The assay was immunoSEQ multiplex PCR, and TCRdb's table has in-frame clones only and misses some. This sample has about 99,000 clones, with roughly 92% found just once. CDR3 size: 16 residues. Between the trimmed V and J ends, which lost 6 bases and 0 bases, there was a span of 14 bases. The germline V gene has CDR1 LNHDA and CDR2 SQIVND (reference sequence). This clone was observed a handful of times. V gene TRBV19 combines with J gene TRBJ2-2, with D maybe TRBD2 (6 bases). The sequencing used peripheral blood, collected after pregnancy. This TCR derives from a female donor with multiple sclerosis, enrolled in a pregnancy study. DNA for the CDR3: TGTGCCAGTAGCCGGGGGACGGGAGCGAACACCGGGGAGCTGTTTTTT. It specifies CASSRGTGANTGELFF.